This T cell receptor beta chain was identified during a study of cytomegalovirus exposure and HLA in healthy donors. This CDR3 spans 17 amino acids. Trimming pared 1 base from V and 0 bases from J, leaving 13 bases between. Germline V gene lookup returns CDR1 ENHRY and CDR2 SYGVKD. Amplification used 60 Vbeta primers and 13 Jbeta primers. Method: immunoSEQ multiplex PCR; TCRdb's copy keeps in-frame clones and lacks some. The repertoire includes 70,000 to 95,000 clones, approximately 76% of them detected once, and about 9.5% sits in the top ten. This chain connects TRBV10-3 to TRBJ2-1, with D maybe TRBD1 (6 bases). The sample taken for sequencing was PBMCs. This receptor was taken from a man aged 25 to 40 in good health and CMV-seropositive. CDR3 sequence reads: CAISELYRASSYNEQFF. Written as DNA, the CDR3 is TGTGCCATCAGTGAGTTATACAGGGCCAGCTCCTACAATGAGCAGTTCTTC.